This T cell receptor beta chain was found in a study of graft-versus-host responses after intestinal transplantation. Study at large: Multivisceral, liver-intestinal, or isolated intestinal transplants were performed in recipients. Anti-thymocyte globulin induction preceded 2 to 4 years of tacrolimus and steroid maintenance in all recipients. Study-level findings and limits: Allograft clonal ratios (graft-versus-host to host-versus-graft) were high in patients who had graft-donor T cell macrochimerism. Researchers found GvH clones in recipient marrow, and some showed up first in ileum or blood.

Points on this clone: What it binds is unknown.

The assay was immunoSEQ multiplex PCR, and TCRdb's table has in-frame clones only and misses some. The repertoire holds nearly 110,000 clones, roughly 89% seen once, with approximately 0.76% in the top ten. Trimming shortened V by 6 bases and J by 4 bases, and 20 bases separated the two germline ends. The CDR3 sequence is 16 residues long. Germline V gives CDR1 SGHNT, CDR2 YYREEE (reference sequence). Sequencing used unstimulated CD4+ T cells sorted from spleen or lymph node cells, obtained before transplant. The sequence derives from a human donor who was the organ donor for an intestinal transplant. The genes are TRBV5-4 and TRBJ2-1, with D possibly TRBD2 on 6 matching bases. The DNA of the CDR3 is TGTGCCAGCAACATGTACTCTATAGCGGATTACAATGAGCAGTTCTTC. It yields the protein CASNMYSIADYNEQFF.